Below are 28 T cell receptor beta chains sequenced from a single sample in a study of T cells in Graves' hyperthyroidism and ophthalmopathy. TCR beta CDR3 region amplification was performed from RNA transcripts. Carried out on the TCR CDR3, a first-round RT-PCR used the HTBI primer set. TCRdb re-called the multiplex PCR reads through MiXCR, storing one row per CDR3 protein. The table records under 400,000 distinct CDR3 sequences, roughly 13% of them present only once. The sequencing sample was made of blood. Receptors originate from a woman aged 60-75 years with Graves' hyperthyroidism.

The rearrangement joins TRBV5-1 to TRBJ1-1; 7 nucleotides align to TRBD1. The CDR3 is 15 residues long. CDR1 SGHRS and CDR2 YFSETQ come from the germline V gene. The trim removed 4 bases at V and 0 bases at J, leaving 6 bases unmatched. Here the CDR3 DNA reads TGCGCCAGCAGCGGAAAGGGACAGCTGAACACTGAAGCTTTCTTT. This gives the protein CASSGKGQLNTEAFF.

This clonotype was found many times. The chain links TRBV28 to TRBJ2-7, with 11 nucleotides matching TRBD2. The germline gives CDR1 MDHEN, CDR2 SYDVKM. V shed 4 bases, J shed 2 bases, and the junction held 7 bases outside the gene matches. The CDR3 is 16 amino acids. CDR3 DNA sequence: TGTGCCAGCAGTTCCACGACTAGCGGGGTTCCCTACGAGCAGTACTTC. Its translation: CASSSTTSGVPYEQYF.

This clonotype showed up just a few times. The chain is built from TRBV5-4 and TRBJ2-3; 13 bases fit TRBD2. CDR1 is SGHNT and CDR2 is YYREEE in the germline V gene (reference sequence). The CDR3 consists of 18 residues. Trimming cost V 1 base and J 4 bases; bases outside gene matches: 9. The CDR3 DNA sequence: TGTGCCAGCAGCTTGTTACTAGCGGGAGGGCCTTACGCAGATACGCAGTATTTT. Its translation: CASSLLLAGGPYADTQYF.

In its sample, this clonotype was seen many times. The gene calls are TRBV7-8 and TRBJ2-1; no reliable D call. Germline loops: CDR1 SGHVS, CDR2 FQNEAQ. Trimming left V 3 bases short and J 10 bases short, with 16 bases between. The CDR3 covers 14 residues. The CDR3 is CASSFPSTETEQFF. The CDR3 bases are TGTGCCAGCAGCTTCCCTAGTACGGAAACGGAGCAGTTCTTC.

This clonotype was recorded many times. This chain connects TRBV13 to TRBJ2-7, with TRBD1 as a possible D gene (6 bases). This CDR3 region has 13 residues. Germline assignment: CDR1 PRHDT and CDR2 FYEKMQ (reference sequence). With 3 bases removed from V and 4 bases from J, the gap between germline ends came to 10 bases. CDR3 DNA sequence: TGTGCCAGCAGCTTGCGGACAGAGTACGAGCAGTACTTC. Its translation: CASSLRTEYEQYF.

This clonotype was picked up many times. The chain has TRBV24-1 and TRBJ2-6; D not resolved. Trimming cost V 4 bases and J 4 bases, with 13 bases left between them. The CDR3 spans 16 residues. Germline CDR1 reads KGHDR; CDR2 reads SFDVKD. CDR3 loop: CATSEPEGSGANVLTF. The DNA of the CDR3 is TGTGCCACCAGTGAGCCCGAAGGGTCCGGGGCCAACGTCCTGACTTTC.

This clonotype was found a few times. This chain joins TRBV25-1 and TRBJ1-6; 7 nucleotides match TRBD1. The CDR3 consists of 15 residues. Germline V gene data show CDR1 as MGHDK and CDR2 as SYGVNS. Trimming at V came to 3 bases and at J to 7 bases, leaving 6 bases not matched to a gene. CDR3 nucleotides: TGTGCCAGCAGTGATTACAGGGGAAACAATTCACCCCTCCACTTT. Residues: CASSDYRGNNSPLHF.

Only a few counts were recorded for this clonotype. The chain is built from TRBV7-8 and TRBJ2-5; the D call may be TRBD1 or TRBD2 (5 bases each). The CDR3 covers 13 residues. Looked up from germline, CDR1 is SGHVS and CDR2 is FQNEAQ. Trimming removed 5 bases from V and 5 bases from J, with 12 bases in between. The CDR3 here is CASSGTSGETQYF. Written as DNA, the CDR3 is TGTGCCAGCAGCGGGACCTCTGGGGAGACCCAGTACTTC.

This clonotype appeared many times. The rearrangement links TRBV11-3 to TRBJ2-2; 10 positions agree with TRBD2. V lost 3 bases to trimming and J lost 0 bases; unmatched junction nucleotides: 7. The CDR3 runs to 18 residues. CDR1 SGHNT and CDR2 YENEEA come from the germline V gene. CDR3 nucleotide sequence: TGTGCCAGCAGCTTGTCTAGCGGGGGTCCGGCGAACACCGGGGAGCTGTTTTTT. Translated: CASSLSSGGPANTGELFF.

This clonotype occurred many times. This chain joins TRBV27 and TRBJ1-4; D gene unclear. Germline V gene sequence: CDR1 MNHEY, CDR2 SMNVEV (reference sequence). The CDR3 runs to 13 residues. The germline V and J ends were trimmed by 8 bases and 4 bases, with 11 bases remaining between them. CDR3 amino acids: CASSGTVNEKLFF. CDR3 nucleotides: TGTGCCAGCTCTGGAACAGTTAATGAAAAACTGTTTTTT.

At least ten counts were recorded for this clonotype. This chain links TRBV12-3 or TRBV12-4 with TRBJ2-2; 8 bases agree with TRBD2. Trimming cost V 5 bases and J 5 bases; bases outside gene matches: 7. There are 15 residues in the CDR3. CDR3 in DNA: TGTGCCAGCAGTCCCCGACTAGCGCGGACCGGGGAGCTGTTTTTT. This sequence encodes CASSPRLARTGELFF.

This clonotype was detected many times. The chain has TRBV20-1 and TRBJ2-3; TRBD2 might be the D (5 bases). V gave up 6 bases and J gave up 1 base, with 11 bases separating them. The V gene's germline CDR1 is DFQATT and CDR2 SNEGSKA (reference sequence). CDR3 length: 13 residues. In nucleotides, the CDR3 is TGCAGTGCGATTCCCGGGGGCACAGATACGCAGTATTTT. Its translation: CSAIPGGTDTQYF.

In its sample, this clonotype was seen many times. The chain joins TRBV3-1 to TRBJ1-2; D unclear. The CDR3 sequence is 13 residues long. CDR1 and CDR2 from the germline V gene are LGHDT and YNNKEL (reference sequence). Trimming stripped 0 bases from V and 4 bases from J, with 6 bases between. This CDR3 reads CASSQDVVYGYTF. CDR3 in DNA: TGTGCCAGCAGCCAAGACGTGGTCTATGGCTACACCTTC.

This clonotype was seen a few times. The genes are TRBV2 and TRBJ2-1; 7 bases are shared with TRBD2. Looked up from germline, CDR1 is SNHLY and CDR2 is FYNNEI. This CDR3 is 14 amino acids long. J lost 5 bases, V lost 10 bases, and 11 bases had no gene match. The CDR3 DNA sequence: TGTGCCAACACCTACCTTGGGACTAACAATGAGCAGTTCTTC. This gives the protein CANTYLGTNNEQFF.

V gene TRBV20-1 combines with J gene TRBJ1-2; 11 nucleotides agree with TRBD1. This CDR3 contains 14 residues. V lost 3 bases, J lost 4 bases, and 4 bases stayed unmatched. CDR1 and CDR2 from the germline V gene are DFQATT and SNEGSKA (reference sequence). CDR3 region: CSARDRGQGYGYTF. The CDR3 DNA follows: TGCAGTGCTAGGGACAGGGGGCAGGGCTATGGCTACACCTTC.

This clonotype was counted ten times or more. The chain couples TRBV27 to TRBJ1-2, with D tentatively TRBD1 (6 bases). CDR3 length: 13 residues. Germline CDR1 and CDR2: MNHEY and SMNVEV (reference sequence). The V and J ends lost 6 bases and 3 bases respectively, with 11 bases between them. CDR3 residues: CASRSAGDYGYTF. The CDR3 DNA is TGTGCCAGCAGATCGGCAGGGGACTATGGCTACACCTTC.

This chain joins TRBV5-1 and TRBJ2-1; TRBD2 is a possible D gene (5 bases). V was shortened by 1 base and J by 2 bases, with 13 bases between the two germline ends. CDR3 length equals 16 residues. Germline assignment: CDR1 SGHRS and CDR2 YFSETQ. The CDR3, as DNA: TGCGCCAGCAGCTTGAAAAGCGGAGCCCCCTACAATGAGCAGTTCTTC. Translated: CASSLKSGAPYNEQFF.

At least ten counts were recorded for this clonotype. This rearrangement joins TRBV10-3 to TRBJ2-7; possible D gene TRBD2, 7 bases. CDR1 and CDR2 (germline): ENHRY, SYGVKD. The V and J ends lost 4 bases and 3 bases respectively, with 22 bases between them. The CDR3 has 17 residues. Here the CDR3 DNA reads TGTGCCATCAGTGTAGGAGGGGAGGGGACACAAAGCTACGAGCAGTACTTC. Its protein is CAISVGGEGTQSYEQYF.

This clonotype came up many times. The chain uses TRBV11-2 and TRBJ2-4, with D hard to call. CDR1 and CDR2 from the germline V gene are SGHAT and FQNNGV. The CDR3 has 14 amino acids. The V gene lost 0 bases and the J gene lost 11 bases, with 14 bases spanning the gap. CDR3 region: CASSLDLRLGVQYF. The CDR3 nucleotides are TGTGCCAGCAGCTTAGATCTCCGCCTTGGGGTTCAGTACTTC.

Many counts were recorded for this clonotype. The chain links TRBV7-2 to TRBJ2-3; 10 bases are shared with TRBD2. The V and J ends lost 3 bases and 4 bases, in that order; junction bases with no gene match: 19. Germline CDR1 reads SGHTA; CDR2 reads FQGNSA. The CDR3 length is 20 residues. In DNA, the CDR3 is TGTGCCAGCAGCTTGAAAGGTGGCCTAGCGGGAGTGGGGAGCGCAGATACGCAGTATTTT. Its translation is CASSLKGGLAGVGSADTQYF.

This clonotype was counted at least ten times. The V and J genes are TRBV11-3 and TRBJ1-2; TRBD1 matches 10 bases. CDR3 size: 16 residues. Germline trimming cut 5 bases from V and 4 bases from J; bases unmatched to any gene: 10. Germline-derived CDR1 and CDR2 are SGHNT and YENEEA. The CDR3 coding sequence is TGTGCCAGCAGCATTCCCGGGACAGGGGCAACCTATGGCTACACCTTC. As protein: CASSIPGTGATYGYTF. The full variable domain, completed using reference TRBV11-3 and TRBJ1-2, is EAGVVQSPRYKIIEKKQPVAFWCNPISGHNTLYWYLQNLGQGPELLIRYENEEAVDDSQLPKDRFSAERLKGVDSTLKIQPAELGDSAVYLCASSIPGTGATYGYTFGSGTRLTVV.

This chain connects TRBV29-1 to TRBJ2-6; D remains unclear. This CDR3 is built from 14 residues. Trimming pared 3 bases from V and 0 bases from J, leaving 6 bases between. Germline values: CDR1 SQVTM, CDR2 ANQGSEA. The CDR3 nucleotides are TGCAGCGTTGATGTCGGCTCTGGGGCCAACGTCCTGACTTTC. As protein: CSVDVGSGANVLTF.

The sample holds many counts of this clonotype. The V and J genes are TRBV11-2 and TRBJ2-7, with D unclear. Trimming left V 2 bases short and J 0 bases short, with 11 bases between. This CDR3 contains 15 residues. The germline V gene has CDR1 SGHAT and CDR2 FQNNGV. CDR3 amino acids: CASSLSGYLSYEQYF. CDR3 nucleotides: TGTGCCAGCAGCTTATCTGGCTACCTCTCCTACGAGCAGTACTTC.

This clonotype came up many times. The J gene is TRBJ2-7, the V gene TRBV27; 10 nucleotides agree with TRBD2. V gave up 2 bases and J gave up 3 bases; unmatched junction bases: 7. The germline CDR1 and CDR2 sequences are MNHEY and SMNVEV (reference sequence). The CDR3 spans 16 residues. The CDR3 region has the DNA TGTGCCAGCAGTTTAACCCTACTAGCGGGGAACTACGAGCAGTACTTC. Amino acid sequence: CASSLTLLAGNYEQYF.

There are many counts of this clonotype. The V and J genes are TRBV12-3 or TRBV12-4 and TRBJ1-1; D gene unclear. Deletions cut 7 bases from V and 1 base from J, with 10 bases between. This CDR3 spans 13 amino acids. For the CDR3, the DNA is TGTGCCAGCAAAAATCGGAGGAACACTGAAGCTTTCTTT. It encodes CASKNRRNTEAFF.

This clonotype was observed at least ten times. This chain uses TRBV20-1 with TRBJ2-4, with 10 bases identical to TRBD2. Germline CDR1 reads DFQATT; CDR2 reads SNEGSKA (reference sequence). The CDR3 is 16 amino acids. V lost 0 bases, J lost 10 bases, and 12 bases stayed unmatched. CDR3 coding DNA: TGCAGTGCTAGAGATCGCAGACTAGCGGGTGCCTATATTCAGTACTTC. This gives the protein CSARDRRLAGAYIQYF.

The chain combines TRBV12-3 or TRBV12-4 with TRBJ2-7, with D unclear. This CDR3 has 12 amino acids. Between the trimmed V and J ends, which lost 8 bases and 5 bases, there was a span of 13 bases. The DNA for the CDR3 is TGTGCCAGCCATGGACCTGCGGACGAGCAGTACTTC. Translation: CASHGPADEQYF.

This clonotype was observed many times. The genes are TRBV11-2 and TRBJ2-3; D may be TRBD2 (7 bases). Germline V gene data show CDR1 as SGHAT and CDR2 as FQNNGV. The V gene lost 5 bases and the J gene lost 6 bases, with 24 bases spanning the gap. This CDR3 is built from 17 residues. Written as DNA, the CDR3 is TGTGCCAGCAGCACCTTCATGCGGGGGCCACAAGAGGATACGCAGTATTTT. Protein sequence: CASSTFMRGPQEDTQYF.